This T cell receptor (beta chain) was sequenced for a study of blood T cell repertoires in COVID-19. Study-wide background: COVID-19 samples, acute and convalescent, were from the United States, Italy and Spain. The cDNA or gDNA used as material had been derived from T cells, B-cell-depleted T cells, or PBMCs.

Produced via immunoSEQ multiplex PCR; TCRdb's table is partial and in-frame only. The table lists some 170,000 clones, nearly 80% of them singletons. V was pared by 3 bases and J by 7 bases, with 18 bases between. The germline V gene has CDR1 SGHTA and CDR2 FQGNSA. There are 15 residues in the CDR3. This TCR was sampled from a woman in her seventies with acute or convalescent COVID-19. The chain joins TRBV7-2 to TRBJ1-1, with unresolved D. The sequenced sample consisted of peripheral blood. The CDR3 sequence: CASSFVGPASYEAFF. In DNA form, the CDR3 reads TGTGCCAGCAGCTTCGTTGGTCCAGCGTCCTATGAAGCTTTCTTT.